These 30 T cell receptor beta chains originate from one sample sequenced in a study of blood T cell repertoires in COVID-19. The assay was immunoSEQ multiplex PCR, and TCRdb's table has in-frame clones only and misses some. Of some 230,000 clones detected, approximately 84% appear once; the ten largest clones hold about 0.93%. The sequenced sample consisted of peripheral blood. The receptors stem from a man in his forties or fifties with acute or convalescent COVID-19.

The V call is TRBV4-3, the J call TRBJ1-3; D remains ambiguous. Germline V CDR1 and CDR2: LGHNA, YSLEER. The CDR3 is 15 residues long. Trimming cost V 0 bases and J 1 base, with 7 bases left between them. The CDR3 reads CASSQERESGNTIYF. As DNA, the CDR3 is TGCGCCAGCAGCCAAGAACGAGAATCTGGAAACACCATATATTTT.

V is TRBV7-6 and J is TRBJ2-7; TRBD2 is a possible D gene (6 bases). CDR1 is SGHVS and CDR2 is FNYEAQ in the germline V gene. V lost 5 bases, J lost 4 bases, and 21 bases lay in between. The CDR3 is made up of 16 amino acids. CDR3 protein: CASSPVGRLGRYEQYF. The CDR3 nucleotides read TGTGCCAGCAGCCCAGTAGGGAGGCTGGGGCGATACGAGCAGTACTTC.

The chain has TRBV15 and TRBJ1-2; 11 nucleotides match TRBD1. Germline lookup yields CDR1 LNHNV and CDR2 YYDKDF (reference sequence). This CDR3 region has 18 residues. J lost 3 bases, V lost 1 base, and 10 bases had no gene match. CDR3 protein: CATSRGHLGQGADYGYTF. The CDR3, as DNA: TGTGCCACCAGCAGAGGCCATTTAGGACAGGGGGCGGACTATGGCTACACCTTC.

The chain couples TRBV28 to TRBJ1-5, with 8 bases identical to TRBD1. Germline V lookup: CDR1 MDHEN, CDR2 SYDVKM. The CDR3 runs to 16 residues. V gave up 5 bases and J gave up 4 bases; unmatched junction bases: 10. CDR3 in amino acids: CASSRSGQGGNQPQHF. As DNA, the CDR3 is TGTGCCAGCAGTCGCAGCGGACAGGGCGGGAATCAGCCCCAGCATTTT. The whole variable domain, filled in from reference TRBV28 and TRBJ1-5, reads DVKVTQSSRYLVKRTGEKVFLECVQDMDHENMFWYRQDPGLGLRLIYFSYDVKMKEKGDIPEGYSVSREKKERFSLILESASTNQTSMYLCASSRSGQGGNQPQHFGDGTRLSIL.

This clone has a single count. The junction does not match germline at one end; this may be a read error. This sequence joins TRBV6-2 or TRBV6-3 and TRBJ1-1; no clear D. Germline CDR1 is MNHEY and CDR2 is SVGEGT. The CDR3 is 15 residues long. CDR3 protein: CASSYRLGGNAEAFF. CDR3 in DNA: TGTGCCAGCAGTTATAGATTAGGAGGGAACGCTGAAGCTTTCTTT.

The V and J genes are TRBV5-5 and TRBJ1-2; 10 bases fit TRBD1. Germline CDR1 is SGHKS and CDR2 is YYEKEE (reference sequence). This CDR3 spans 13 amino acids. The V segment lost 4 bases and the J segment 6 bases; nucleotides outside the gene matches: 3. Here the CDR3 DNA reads TGTGCCAGCAGCACCGGGACAGGGGATGGCTACACCTTC. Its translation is CASSTGTGDGYTF.

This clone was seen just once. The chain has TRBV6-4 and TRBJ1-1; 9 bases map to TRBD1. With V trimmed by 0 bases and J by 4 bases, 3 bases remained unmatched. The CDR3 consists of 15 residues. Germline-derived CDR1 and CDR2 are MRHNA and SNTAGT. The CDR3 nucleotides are TGTGCCAGCAGTGACTCCGACAGGGGGGGCACTGAAGCTTTCTTT. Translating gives CASSDSDRGGTEAFF.

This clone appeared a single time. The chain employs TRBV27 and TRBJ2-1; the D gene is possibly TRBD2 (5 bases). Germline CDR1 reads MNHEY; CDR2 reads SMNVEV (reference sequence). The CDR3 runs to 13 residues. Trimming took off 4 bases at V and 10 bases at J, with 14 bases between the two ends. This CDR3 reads CASSSTPGIEQFF. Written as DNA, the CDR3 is TGTGCCAGCAGTTCCACTCCCGGGATCGAGCAGTTCTTC.

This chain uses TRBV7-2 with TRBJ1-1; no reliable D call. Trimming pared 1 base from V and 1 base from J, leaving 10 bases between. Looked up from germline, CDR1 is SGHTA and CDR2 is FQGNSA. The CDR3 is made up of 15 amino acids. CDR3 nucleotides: TGTGCCAGCAGCTTAGGGCCCGGGGAGAACACTGAAGCTTTCTTT. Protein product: CASSLGPGENTEAFF.

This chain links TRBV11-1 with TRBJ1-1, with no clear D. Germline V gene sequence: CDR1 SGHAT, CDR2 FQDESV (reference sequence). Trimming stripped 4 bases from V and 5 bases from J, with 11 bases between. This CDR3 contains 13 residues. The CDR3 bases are TGTGCCAGCAGCTCGGAGGTTGGGACTGAAGCTTTCTTT. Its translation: CASSSEVGTEAFF.

In DNA, the CDR3 is TGTGCCAGCAGCTTGGCGGGGAGGGGCACTGAAGCTTTCTTT. Translating gives CASSLAGRGTEAFF. The chain employs TRBV5-5 and TRBJ1-1, with D perhaps matching TRBD1 (5 bases). The ends were cut back, 0 bases at V and 4 bases at J, with 10 bases in the middle. Per germline, CDR1 SGHKS and CDR2 YYEKEE (reference sequence). This CDR3 is built from 14 residues.

The CDR3, as DNA: TGTGCCAGCAGCGAACGACAGCTAAAGCAGTTCTTC. Residues: CASSERQLKQFF. The chain employs TRBV7-6 and TRBJ2-1; D may be TRBD1 (5 bases). Germline V lookup: CDR1 SGHVS, CDR2 FNYEAQ. The CDR3 totals 12 residues. V lost 5 bases to trimming and J lost 11 bases, with 13 bases between them.

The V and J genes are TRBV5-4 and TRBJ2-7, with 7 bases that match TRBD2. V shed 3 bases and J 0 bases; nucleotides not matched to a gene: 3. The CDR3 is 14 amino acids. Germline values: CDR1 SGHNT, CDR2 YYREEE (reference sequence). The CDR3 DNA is TGTGCCAGCAGCTGGGGCGGGGGCTCCTACGAGCAGTACTTC. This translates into CASSWGGGSYEQYF.

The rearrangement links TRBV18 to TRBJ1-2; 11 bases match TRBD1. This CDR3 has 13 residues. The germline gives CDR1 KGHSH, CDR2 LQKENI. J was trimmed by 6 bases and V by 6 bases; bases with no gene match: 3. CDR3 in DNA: TGTGCCAGCTCGCCGGGACAGGGGGATGGCTACACCTTC. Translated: CASSPGQGDGYTF.

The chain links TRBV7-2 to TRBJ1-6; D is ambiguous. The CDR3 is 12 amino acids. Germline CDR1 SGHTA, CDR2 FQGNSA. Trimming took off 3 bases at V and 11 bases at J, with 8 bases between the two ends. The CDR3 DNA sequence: TGTGCCAGCAGCTTCACCGAGGCACCCCTCCACTTT. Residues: CASSFTEAPLHF.

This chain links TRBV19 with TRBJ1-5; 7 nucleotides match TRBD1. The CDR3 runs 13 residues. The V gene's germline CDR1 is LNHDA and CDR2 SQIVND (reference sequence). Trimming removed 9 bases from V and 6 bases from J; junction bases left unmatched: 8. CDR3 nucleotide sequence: TGTGCCAGCGGGACAGCCGGGGGTCAGCCCCAGCATTTT. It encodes CASGTAGGQPQHF.

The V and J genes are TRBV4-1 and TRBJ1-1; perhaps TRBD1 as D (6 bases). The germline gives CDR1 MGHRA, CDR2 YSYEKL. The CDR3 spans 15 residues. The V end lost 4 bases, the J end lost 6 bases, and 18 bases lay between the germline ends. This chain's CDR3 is CASSLGGGRAAEAFF. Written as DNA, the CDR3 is TGCGCCAGCAGCCTAGGGGGTGGCAGGGCTGCTGAAGCTTTCTTT.

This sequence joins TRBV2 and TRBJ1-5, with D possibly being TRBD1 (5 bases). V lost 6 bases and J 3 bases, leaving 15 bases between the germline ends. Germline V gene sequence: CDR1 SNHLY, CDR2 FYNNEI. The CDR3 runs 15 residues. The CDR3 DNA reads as TGTGCCAGCAGCGGGACTGAGAGTCCCAATCAGCCCCAGCATTTT. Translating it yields CASSGTESPNQPQHF.

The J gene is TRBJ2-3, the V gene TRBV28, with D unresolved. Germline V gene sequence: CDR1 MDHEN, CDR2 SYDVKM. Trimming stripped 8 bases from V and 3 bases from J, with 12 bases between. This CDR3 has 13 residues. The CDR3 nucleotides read TGTGCCAGCGGTACCCACGGGACAGATACGCAGTATTTT. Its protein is CASGTHGTDTQYF.

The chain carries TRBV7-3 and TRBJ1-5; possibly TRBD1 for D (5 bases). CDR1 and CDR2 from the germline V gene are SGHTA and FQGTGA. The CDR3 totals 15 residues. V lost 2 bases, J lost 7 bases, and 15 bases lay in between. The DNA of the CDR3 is TGTGCCAGCAGCTTAGGATCGGGGGTCGGGCAGCCCCAGCATTTT. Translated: CASSLGSGVGQPQHF.

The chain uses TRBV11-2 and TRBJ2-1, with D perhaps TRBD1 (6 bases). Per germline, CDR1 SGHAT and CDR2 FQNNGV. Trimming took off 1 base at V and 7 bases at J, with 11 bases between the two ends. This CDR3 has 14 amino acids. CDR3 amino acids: CASSLAGARNEQFF. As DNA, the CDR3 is TGTGCCAGCAGCTTAGCAGGGGCGCGGAATGAGCAGTTCTTC.

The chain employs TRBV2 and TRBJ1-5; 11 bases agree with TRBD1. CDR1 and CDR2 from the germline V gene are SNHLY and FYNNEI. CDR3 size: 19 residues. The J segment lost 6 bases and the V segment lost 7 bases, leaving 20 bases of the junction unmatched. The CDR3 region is CASNLLPGQGESPGQPQHF. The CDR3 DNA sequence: TGTGCCAGCAACCTCCTTCCGGGACAGGGGGAATCGCCGGGTCAGCCCCAGCATTTT.

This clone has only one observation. Here the CDR3 reads CASSQTDGDSYEQYF. The CDR3 region has the DNA TGTGCCAGTAGTCAAACCGACGGGGACTCCTACGAGCAGTACTTC. J is TRBJ2-7 and V is TRBV19; possible D gene TRBD2, 5 bases. Trimming removed 5 bases from V and 0 bases from J, with 14 bases in between. This CDR3 region has 15 residues. The germline gives CDR1 LNHDA, CDR2 SQIVND (reference sequence).

CDR3 coding DNA: TGTGCCAGTAGTATAGGACCCTGGACAACCTACGAGCAGTACTTC. It is translated as CASSIGPWTTYEQYF. The V gene is TRBV19, the J gene TRBJ2-7; TRBD1 is a possible D gene (5 bases). The V end lost 1 base, the J end lost 2 bases, and 12 bases lay between the germline ends. The CDR3 covers 15 residues. Germline V gene data show CDR1 as LNHDA and CDR2 as SQIVND (reference sequence).

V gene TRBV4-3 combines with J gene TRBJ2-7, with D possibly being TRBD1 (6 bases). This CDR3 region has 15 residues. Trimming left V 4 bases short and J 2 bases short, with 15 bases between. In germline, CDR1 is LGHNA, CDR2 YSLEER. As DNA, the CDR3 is TGCGCCAGCAGCCCCCTCACAGGGCCTGCCTACGAGCAGTACTTC. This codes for CASSPLTGPAYEQYF.

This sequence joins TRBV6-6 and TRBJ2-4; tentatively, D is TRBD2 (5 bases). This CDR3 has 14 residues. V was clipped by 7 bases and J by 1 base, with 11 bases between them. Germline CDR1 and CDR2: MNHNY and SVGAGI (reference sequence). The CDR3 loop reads CASTEWEAKNIQYF. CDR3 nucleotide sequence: TGTGCCAGCACCGAGTGGGAGGCCAAAAACATTCAGTACTTC.

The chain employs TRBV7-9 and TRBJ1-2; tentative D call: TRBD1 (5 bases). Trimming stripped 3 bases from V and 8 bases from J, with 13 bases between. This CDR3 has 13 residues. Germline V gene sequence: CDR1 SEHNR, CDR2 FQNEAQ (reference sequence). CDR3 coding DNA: TGTGCCAGCAGCTTCACAGACGCAGGGGGCTACACCTTC. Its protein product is CASSFTDAGGYTF.

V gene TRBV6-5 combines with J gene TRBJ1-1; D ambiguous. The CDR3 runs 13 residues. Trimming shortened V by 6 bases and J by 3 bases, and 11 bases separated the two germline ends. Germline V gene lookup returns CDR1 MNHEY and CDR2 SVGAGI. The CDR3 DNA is TGTGCCAGCAGCTCTAGGAGTTACACTGAAGCTTTCTTT. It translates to CASSSRSYTEAFF.

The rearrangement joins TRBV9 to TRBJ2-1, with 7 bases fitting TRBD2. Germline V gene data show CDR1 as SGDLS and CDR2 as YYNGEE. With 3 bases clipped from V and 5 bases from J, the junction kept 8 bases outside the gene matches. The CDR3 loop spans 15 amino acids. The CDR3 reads CASSARLAGHNEQFF. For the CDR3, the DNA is TGTGCCAGCAGCGCCCGACTAGCCGGGCACAATGAGCAGTTCTTC.

CDR3 sequence: CASSIGGSTEAFF. CDR3 bases: TGTGCCAGTAGTATTGGTGGCAGCACTGAAGCTTTCTTT. The gene calls are TRBV19 and TRBJ1-1; D remains ambiguous. Germline V gives CDR1 LNHDA, CDR2 SQIVND (reference sequence). Trimming took 3 bases from V and 4 from J, leaving 9 bases between them. CDR3 size: 13 residues.